This TCR beta chain was found in a study of beta chain features in type 1 diabetes (dated by TCRdb to between 2018 and 2020). About the full investigation: Mean age, gender distribution, total cell number and subset yield were not different between patients and healthy donors. Across all samples, 90 million to 130 million sorted cells were examined, and cell number per subset correlated strongly with RNA yield. In the study, recently diagnosed type 1 diabetes patients and matched healthy donors were compared on the TCRB repertoires of their sorted circulating CD4+ T cell subsets. Regulatory and stem cell-like memory subsets were obtained from only 8 patients and roughly 8 healthy donors, while naive and central memory subsets were obtained from all 30 or so donors.

Per the germline V gene (reference sequence), SSHAT is the CDR1 and FNYEAQ is the CDR2. The CDR3 runs 14 amino acids, cysteine and phenylalanine included. The sequence is cut down to CDR3 DNA, 42 bases in frame from base 1. All of the isolated RNA was reverse transcribed with the High Capacity cDNA Reverse Transcription Kit, so expressed TCRB transcripts were sequenced. Deep immunoSEQ sequencing was applied to naive, central memory and regulatory T cell samples, giving an average of around 3.8 million total reads per sample. Sorted cells were lysed in RLT buffer and RNA was extracted with DNase-treated RNeasy Micro or Mini kits, depending on cell number. Each cell subset was processed separately to prevent cross-contamination, with patient and healthy donor samples processed together. The immunoSEQ multiplex PCR was used to amplify TCRB sequences from cDNA, generating 87-bp fragments that spanned the CDR3 region. Sequencing of the amplicons was performed on the Illumina HiSeq platform. As for how the authors treated the data: Synthetic template baselines were used to correct PCR bias computationally, reads within Hamming distance 2 were collapsed, and singletons that could not be merged were discarded. By aligning reads against IMGT, V, D and J genes, CDR3 length, and insertions or deletions at six rearrangement sites were assigned. Within each subset, clonotype counts were normalized to sorted cell number, and only after that were true diversity and Gini coefficients computed with the tcR R package. The overlap coefficient, calculated on TCRB nucleotide sequences, was used to quantify repertoire sharing. In its TCRdb copy, this immuneACCESS table keeps in-frame sequences only and misses some clones. Where compared with another copy, unresolved V genes explain less than half of these, and the others have no known cause. The D gene and trimming were derived from the DNA, and the V and J assignments and clone size from that table. This sample is represented by around 340,000 clones; approximately 8% of them were singletons. More than 0.4% of the sample lies in the top ten.

A note on this clone: The specificity of this receptor is unknown. Germline and junction disagree at one end, which may indicate a read error.

General conclusions and limits of the study: Naive, central memory and regulatory TCRB repertoires appeared to be more alike among patients than among healthy donors. Fewer insertions and more nucleotide deletions at VDJ recombination sites were observed in patients with type 1 diabetes, implying thymic rearrangement abnormalities. Because the HLA sub-analyses included only small numbers of individuals, any influence of HLA type on TCRB rearrangement was left unresolved. In all four CD4+ subsets, TCRB CDR3 length was moderately but significantly shorter in type 1 diabetes patients. PCR may preferentially amplify shorter templates, but because patient and control samples were amplified and corrected together, any resulting skew would affect both groups equally. Because cDNA rather than genomic DNA was sequenced, highly expressing activated cells could have been over-represented, although no difference in activation and CD3 levels was found between groups.

Each donor gave one peripheral blood draw, averaging about 120 mL, which was collected into heparinised tubes. Naive, central memory, regulatory and stem cell-like memory CD4+ T cells were sorted on a BD FACSAria II using a panel including CD45RO, CCR7, CD25, CD127, CD95 and CD27. Every sorted population had a purity above 95%. PBMCs were isolated immediately by Lymphoprep density gradient centrifugation and stained directly without culture. Samples were stained and sorted in pairs, with one healthy donor and one patient per experiment, so that batch effects were minimized. The sample comprised central memory CD4+ T cells from blood. This clonotype was sampled from a woman aged 18-35 years in good health. The sequence links TRBV7-7 to TRBJ2-7; the D gene cannot be resolved beyond TRBD1 or TRBD2, each matching 7 bases. The DNA sequence reads TGTGCTAGCAGCCGCGGGGAGGGGGCAAGGGAGCAGTACTTC. Its protein is CASSRGEGAREQYF.